The T cell receptor (beta chain) under discussion was sequenced for a study of multiple sclerosis patients with progressive multifocal leukoencephalopathy. Study observations and caveats: PML-onset expanded TRB clones were detectable before and during natalizumab therapy. Lower normalized Shannon entropy suggested reduced TRB diversity in most PML patients.

TCRdb keeps only in-frame clones here, not all; method: immunoSEQ multiplex PCR. The sample has approximately 28,000 clones; roughly 90% are singletons. Time point given: time of PML onset. Germline V lookup: CDR1 SEHNR, CDR2 FQNEAQ (reference sequence). The length of the CDR3 is 14 residues. V gave up 5 bases and J gave up 1 base, with 8 bases separating them. As regards this clone: The antigen is undetermined.

The specimen was PBMCs, collected from a patient treated with natalizumab. The gene calls are TRBV7-9 and TRBJ1-4, with D unresolved. The TCR was taken from a woman between 35 and 50 years old with progressive multifocal leukoencephalopathy. CDR3 nucleotides: TGTGCCAGCAGCCTCGAACGAACTAATGAAAAACTGTTTTTT. Translated, it gives CASSLERTNEKLFF.